This TCR beta chain derives from a study of shared clonotypes between healthy human individuals. An assay was performed, and its level was deep. The data were produced by immunoSEQ multiplex PCR, yet TCRdb's version contains in-frame clones alone and is incomplete. The repertoire has around 2.3 million clones, 95% of them found once; the top ten carry 0.13%. From CD4+ cells came CD45RA+ naive and CD45RA-negative memory subsets. Overall study results and limits: Clonotypes shared by all four donors outscored non-shared clonotypes in generation probability. Memory subsets generally showed lower estimated richness than naive subsets.

Germline V gene sequence: CDR1 MNHNS, CDR2 SASEGT. V shed 1 base and J shed 8 bases, with 11 bases lying between them. This CDR3 region has 14 residues. With regard to this clone: The antigen remains unidentified.

Sequences were obtained from naive CD4+ T cells sorted from blood. Subset: CD45RA+ positively selected. The receptor's source is a man younger than 35 in good health. The V and J genes are TRBV6-1 and TRBJ1-4; D unresolved. CDR3 amino acids: CASSEGAGIEKLFF. The DNA of the CDR3 is TGTGCCAGCAGTGAAGGGGCAGGAATAGAAAAACTGTTTTTT.